This T cell receptor beta chain was observed in a study of blood T cell repertoires in COVID-19. In the study overall: T cells, B-cell-depleted T cells, or PBMCs provided the cDNA or gDNA that served as material.

V lost 4 bases to trimming and J lost 0 bases; unmatched junction nucleotides: 7. This CDR3 has 16 amino acids. Looked up from germline, CDR1 is LGHDT and CDR2 is YNNKEL (reference sequence). The repertoire was sequenced with immunoSEQ multiplex PCR; TCRdb's copy has only in-frame clones and lacks some. Of some 200,000 clones listed, 70% to 85% are singletons. Adults between about 18 and 89 years of age took part from approximately 24 US areas. Participant reports of clinical history set cohort assignment. The sample was PBMCs or T cells enriched from blood (not recorded which). The chain combines TRBV3-1 (or the pseudogene TRBV3-2) with TRBJ2-3; 7 bases line up with TRBD2. The TCR sequence derives from a woman aged 40 to 50 with acute COVID-19. CDR3 amino acids: CASSPLASGSTDTQYF. As DNA, the CDR3 is TGTGCCAGCAGCCCCCTGGCTAGCGGAAGCACAGATACGCAGTATTTT.